One sample yielded the 26 T cell receptor beta chains listed below, sequenced in a study of chemoradiotherapy in HPV16-positive cancers. The data were produced by immunoSEQ multiplex PCR, yet TCRdb's version contains in-frame clones alone and is incomplete. The sample yields roughly 6,900 clones, under 80% seen once. The sample was acquired from a patient who underwent chemoradiotherapy. The receptor set was obtained from a human donor with HPV-associated anogenital cancer.

The rearrangement uses TRBV9 and TRBJ1-3; 7 bases map to TRBD1. CDR3 size: 14 residues. Germline CDR1 is SGDLS and CDR2 is YYNGEE. The J segment lost 3 bases and the V segment lost 3 bases, leaving 3 bases of the junction unmatched. This chain's CDR3 is CASSAGTDGNTIYF. The DNA for the CDR3 is TGTGCCAGCAGCGCTGGGACAGATGGAAACACCATATATTTT.

This clone came up once. The rearrangement uses TRBV5-1 and TRBJ1-1, with TRBD1 matching over 7 bases. Trimming cost V 4 bases and J 1 base; bases outside gene matches: 7. The CDR3 totals 15 residues. Germline V CDR1 and CDR2: SGHRS, YFSETQ. In DNA form, the CDR3 reads TGCGCCAGCAGCCGAAGGACAGGTGGGAACACTGAAGCTTTCTTT. Translation: CASSRRTGGNTEAFF.

This chain joins TRBV6-6 and TRBJ1-1, with 7 bases that match TRBD1. The CDR3 sequence is 16 residues long. The V gene's germline CDR1 is MNHNY and CDR2 SVGAGI (reference sequence). V dropped 4 bases and J dropped 3; count of bases not matched to a gene: 11. As DNA, the CDR3 is TGTGCCAGCAGTTTCCCGACAGGGCCCCCGGACACTGAAGCTTTCTTT. Residues: CASSFPTGPPDTEAFF.

The chain has TRBV11-3 and TRBJ2-2, with D perhaps TRBD1 (6 bases). Germline values: CDR1 SGHNT, CDR2 YENEEA. Trimming shortened V by 9 bases and J by 0 bases, and 11 bases separated the two germline ends. The CDR3 runs 14 residues. In DNA, the CDR3 is TGTGCCAGACACAGGGAAACGAACACCGGGGAGCTGTTTTTT. It is translated as CARHRETNTGELFF.

This clone occurred a few times. The genes are TRBV6-5 and TRBJ1-6; TRBD1 matches at 7 bases. V lost 2 bases and J lost 8; bases outside the gene matches: 6. The CDR3 totals 15 residues. Germline V lookup: CDR1 MNHEY, CDR2 SVGAGI. The CDR3 bases are TGTGCCAGCAGTTACACTACAGGGGCCGATTCACCCCTCCACTTT. This encodes CASSYTTGADSPLHF.

The V gene is TRBV28, the J gene TRBJ1-6; 7 nucleotides agree with TRBD1. V dropped 6 bases and J dropped 8; count of bases not matched to a gene: 7. This CDR3 is 14 amino acids long. Germline V CDR1 and CDR2: MDHEN, SYDVKM. CDR3 in amino acids: CASSPGQAHSPLHF. CDR3 DNA: TGTGCCAGCAGCCCAGGACAGGCTCATTCACCCCTCCACTTT.

The chain links TRBV29-1 to TRBJ1-1; the D gene is possibly TRBD1 (5 bases). The CDR3 length is 12 residues. In germline, CDR1 is SQVTM, CDR2 ANQGSEA. Trimming removed 6 bases at V and 11 bases at J, with 19 bases between. For the CDR3, the DNA is TGCAGCGTGGCTGGGGACGGCCCTGGGGCTTTCTTT. The encoded protein is CSVAGDGPGAFF. Full variable domain (missing parts from reference TRBV29-1 and TRBJ1-1): SAVISQKPSRDICQRGTSLTIQCQVDSQVTMMFWYRQQPGQSLTLIATANQGSEATYESGFVIDKFPISRPNLTFSTLTVSNMSPEDSSIYLCSVAGDGPGAFFGQGTRLTVV.

V is TRBV28 and J is TRBJ1-6, with 8 bases fitting TRBD1. CDR3 length equals 15 residues. Trimming removed 6 bases from V and 3 bases from J; junction bases left unmatched: 4. The germline CDR1 and CDR2 sequences are MDHEN and SYDVKM. CDR3: CASRSGTGYNSPLHF. As DNA, the CDR3 is TGTGCCAGCAGGTCCGGGACAGGCTATAATTCACCCCTCCACTTT.

The chain couples TRBV2 to TRBJ2-6; D is uncertain. Trimming took 6 bases from V and 1 from J, leaving 13 bases between them. This CDR3 has 16 amino acids. CDR1 and CDR2 (germline): SNHLY, FYNNEI. This CDR3 reads CASRPLKGSGANVLTF. CDR3 in DNA: TGTGCCAGCAGGCCCCTTAAAGGGTCTGGGGCCAACGTCCTGACTTTC.

This clone has a handful of counts. The chain combines TRBV6-1 with TRBJ1-2; TRBD1 matches at 9 bases. The V gene's germline CDR1 is MNHNS and CDR2 SASEGT. CDR3 size: 14 residues. Trimming took 6 bases from V and 14 from J; bases not matched to a gene: 16. The CDR3 spells CASRPTGTGSFWTF. The DNA of the CDR3 is TGTGCCAGCAGACCCACCGGGACAGGGAGCTTTTGGACCTTC.

This clone has only one observation. The chain joins TRBV6-1 to TRBJ1-1; weak D call: TRBD1 (5 bases). V lost 2 bases and J lost 6, with 16 bases in between. The CDR3 contains 15 residues. CDR1 is MNHNS, CDR2 SASEGT, per germline. CDR3: CASSELGGPAAEAFF. As DNA, the CDR3 is TGTGCCAGCAGTGAACTCGGGGGACCCGCGGCTGAAGCTTTCTTT.

This chain uses TRBV5-4 with TRBJ1-2; the match to TRBD1 covers 10 bases. V was clipped by 4 bases and J by 4 bases; unmatched bases: 10. Per germline, CDR1 SGHNT and CDR2 YYREEE (reference sequence). The CDR3 sequence is 16 residues long. The CDR3 sequence is CASSLDRGGLGYGYTF. CDR3 bases: TGTGCCAGCAGCCTGGACAGGGGGGGACTAGGCTATGGCTACACCTTC.

The chain couples TRBV10-3 to TRBJ2-1; 9 nucleotides match TRBD2. Germline CDR1 is ENHRY and CDR2 is SYGVKD. The CDR3 is 14 amino acids. Trimming at V came to 2 bases and at J to 5 bases, leaving 1 base not matched to a gene. The DNA of the CDR3 is TGTGCCATCAGTGAGCTAGCGGGAAACAATGAGCAGTTCTTC. It encodes CAISELAGNNEQFF.

This clone was observed a single time. The V and J genes are TRBV4-1 and TRBJ2-1; 8 bases are shared with TRBD1. Germline CDR1 and CDR2: MGHRA and YSYEKL. V dropped 0 bases and J dropped 5; count of bases not matched to a gene: 6. This CDR3 contains 16 residues. CDR3 sequence reads: CASSQEHSGGDNEQFF. CDR3 sequence (DNA): TGCGCCAGCAGCCAAGAACACTCAGGGGGCGACAATGAGCAGTTCTTC.

This clone was seen a handful of times. The rearrangement uses TRBV28 and TRBJ1-4; no firm D call. The CDR3 extends over 13 amino acids. Trimming took 8 bases from V and 0 from J, leaving 7 bases between them. Per germline, CDR1 MDHEN and CDR2 SYDVKM. The CDR3 DNA reads TGTGCCAGCGTAGAATCAACTAATGAAAAACTGTTTTTT. It encodes CASVESTNEKLFF.

Only a few counts were recorded for this clone. The chain carries TRBV7-9 and TRBJ1-4; unclear D gene. Per the germline V gene, CDR1 is SEHNR and CDR2 is FQNEAQ (reference sequence). V was pared by 2 bases and J by 5 bases, with 6 bases between. The CDR3 length is 13 residues. The CDR3 protein is CASSLKSNEKLFF. The CDR3 bases are TGTGCCAGCAGCTTAAAATCCAATGAAAAACTGTTTTTT.

This clone was seen only once. The J gene is TRBJ1-5, the V gene TRBV19, with 12 bases aligning to TRBD1. Trimming took 10 bases from V and 7 from J; bases not matched to a gene: 11. CDR3 length equals 15 residues. CDR1 is LNHDA, CDR2 SQIVND, per germline (reference sequence). CDR3 in DNA: TGTGCCACCACCCGGGACAGGGGGCTAAGCCAGCCCCAGCATTTT. Residues: CATTRDRGLSQPQHF.

The chain joins TRBV9 to TRBJ2-3; 12 bases are a match to TRBD2. Germline V gene sequence: CDR1 SGDLS, CDR2 YYNGEE. Trimming took 7 bases from V and 0 from J; bases not matched to a gene: 9. This CDR3 is built from 17 residues. CDR3 coding DNA: TGTGCCAGCGGGAGACTAGCGGGGGTGGCTAGCACAGATACGCAGTATTTT. It translates to CASGRLAGVASTDTQYF.

The V gene is TRBV9, the J gene TRBJ2-4; D uncertain. This CDR3 is built from 16 residues. Trimming removed 0 bases from V and 1 base from J, with 11 bases in between. Germline V gene data show CDR1 as SGDLS and CDR2 as YYNGEE. The CDR3 DNA reads TGTGCCAGCAGCGTAGGTGGTTTTAAGGCCAAAAACATTCAGTACTTC. Protein product: CASSVGGFKAKNIQYF.

J is TRBJ1-1 and V is TRBV28; TRBD1 might be the D (5 bases). Germline V gene sequence: CDR1 MDHEN, CDR2 SYDVKM. The CDR3 is 14 residues long. Trimming removed 10 bases at V and 3 bases at J, with 18 bases between. The CDR3 here is CATQGRAGYTEAFF. The CDR3 nucleotides are TGTGCCACCCAGGGTAGGGCTGGGTACACTGAAGCTTTCTTT.

The chain recombines TRBV2 with TRBJ1-5; 9 bases line up with TRBD1. Germline V gene sequence: CDR1 SNHLY, CDR2 FYNNEI. This CDR3 has 14 residues. V was clipped by 5 bases and J by 6 bases; unmatched bases: 5. Here the CDR3 DNA reads TGTGCCAGCAGTTCACAGGGGGCGGTTCAGCCCCAGCATTTT. This sequence encodes CASSSQGAVQPQHF.

This chain uses TRBV29-1 with TRBJ2-1; 7 nucleotides line up with TRBD2. The CDR3 spans 15 residues. V gave up 7 bases and J gave up 4 bases; unmatched junction bases: 13. The germline gives CDR1 SQVTM, CDR2 ANQGSEA. The CDR3 loop reads CSARPLLGLYNEQFF. For the CDR3, the DNA is TGCAGCGCTCGCCCTCTTTTGGGACTATACAATGAGCAGTTCTTC.

The chain is built from TRBV4-1 and TRBJ1-2; D ambiguous. Germline loops: CDR1 MGHRA, CDR2 YSYEKL. The CDR3 runs to 15 residues. V shed 1 base and J shed 3 bases, with 12 bases lying between them. The CDR3 DNA follows: TGCGCCAGCAGCCAAGGGCACGCCCAGGACTATGGCTACACCTTC. This encodes CASSQGHAQDYGYTF.

This clone turned up a few times. This chain uses TRBV27 with TRBJ1-4, with D maybe TRBD1 (5 bases). The V end was cut by 1 base, the J end by 6 bases, with 6 bases between. CDR3 length: 13 residues. Germline V CDR1 and CDR2: MNHEY, SMNVEV (reference sequence). CDR3 protein: CASSLLGHEKLFF. The CDR3 DNA reads as TGTGCCAGCAGTTTATTGGGACATGAAAAACTGTTTTTT. The variable domain in full, completed from reference TRBV27 and TRBJ1-4, reads EAQVTQNPRYLITVTGKKLTVTCSQNMNHEYMSWYRQDPGLGLRQIYYSMNVEVTDKGDVPEGYKVSRKEKRNFPLILESPSPNQTSLYFCASSLLGHEKLFFGSGTQLSVL.

In its sample, this clone was seen a few times. V is TRBV28 and J is TRBJ1-2, with 7 bases lining up with TRBD1. The V gene end was trimmed by 5 bases and the J gene end by 4 bases; junction bases not matched to a gene: 7. The germline gives CDR1 MDHEN, CDR2 SYDVKM. The CDR3 has 14 amino acids. Here the CDR3 reads CASSEGGRFYGYTF. CDR3 in DNA: TGTGCCAGCAGTGAAGGGGGCCGCTTCTATGGCTACACCTTC.

CDR3 nucleotides: TGTGCCAGCAGTTACCTAGACAGGGTTGATGGCTACACCTTC. Translation: CASSYLDRVDGYTF. This sequence joins TRBV6-5 and TRBJ1-2, with 7 bases identical to TRBD1. CDR1 is MNHEY and CDR2 is SVGAGI in the germline V gene. V was pared by 2 bases and J by 6 bases, with 6 bases of the junction left unmatched. This CDR3 is built from 14 residues.